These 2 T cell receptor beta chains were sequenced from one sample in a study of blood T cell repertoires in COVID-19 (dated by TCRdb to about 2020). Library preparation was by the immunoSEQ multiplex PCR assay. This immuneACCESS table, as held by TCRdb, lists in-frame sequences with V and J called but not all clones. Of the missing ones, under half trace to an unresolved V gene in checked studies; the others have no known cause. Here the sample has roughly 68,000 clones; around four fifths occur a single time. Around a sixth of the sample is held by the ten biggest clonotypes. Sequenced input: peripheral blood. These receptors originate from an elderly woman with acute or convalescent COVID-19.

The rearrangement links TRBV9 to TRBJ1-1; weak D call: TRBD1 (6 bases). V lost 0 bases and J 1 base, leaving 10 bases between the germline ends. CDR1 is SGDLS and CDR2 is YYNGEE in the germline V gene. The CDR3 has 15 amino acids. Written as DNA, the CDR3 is TGTGCCAGCAGCGTAGAGGGGGTGGGGAACACTGAAGCTTTCTTT. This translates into CASSVEGVGNTEAFF.

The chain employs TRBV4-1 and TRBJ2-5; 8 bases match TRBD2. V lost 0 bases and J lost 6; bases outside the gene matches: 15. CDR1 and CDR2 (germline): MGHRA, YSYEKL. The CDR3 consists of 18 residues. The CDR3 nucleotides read TGCGCCAGCAGCCAAGAGGCGCAGAGCGGGAGTGCGTTGAAGACCCAGTACTTC. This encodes CASSQEAQSGSALKTQYF.